This T cell receptor (beta chain) was observed in a study of cytomegalovirus exposure and HLA in healthy donors. Study-level findings and limits: It is likely that the observed cluster of highly shared sequence variants was a sequencing artifact.

A word on this clone: The antigen remains undetermined.

There are 14 residues in the CDR3. The germline gives CDR1 KGHSH, CDR2 LQKENI. The germline V and J ends were trimmed by 2 bases and 1 base, with 8 bases remaining between them. PCR was performed using 60 Vbeta and 13 Jbeta primers. Sequenced by immunoSEQ multiplex PCR; TCRdb stores in-frame clones only, minus some. The table has roughly 150,000 clones, around 78% seen once. The rearrangement links TRBV18 to TRBJ1-2, with D unresolved. Sequenced material: PBMCs. The clonotype originates from a woman in her 40s in good health and CMV-seropositive. For the CDR3, the DNA is TGTGCCAGCTCACCAAATCCCATTAACTATGGCTACACCTTC. Translation: CASSPNPINYGYTF.